The rows below give T cell receptor beta chains drawn from one sample of a study of breast tumors, draining lymph nodes, adjacent tissues. TCRdb reprocessed the multiplex PCR reads via MiXCR and lists one record per CDR3 protein. The table lists more than 50,000 distinct CDR3 sequences, approximately 57% of them singletons, with roughly 19% in the top ten. The sample comprised breast tumor tissue. Receptors originate from a female donor with breast cancer. Some clones in this sample may be carry-over from other donors' samples. The CDR3 runs from the conserved cysteine through the conserved F or W. D genes are given only for firm matches. Size is omitted from some rows. Given values are once, few, many or a class for expanded clones.

>.|TRBV7-9|TRBJ1-2|.
CASSVQGNYGYTF
TGTGCCAGCAGCGTACAGGGTAACTATGGCTACACCTTC
>.|TRBV19|TRBJ1-4|many
CASSPGTWDEKLFF
TGTGCCAGTAGTCCCGGGACCTGGGATGAAAAACTGTTTTTT
>TRBD1|TRBV6-6|TRBJ1-5|.
CAGSQQGFQPQHF
TGTGCCGGCAGCCAACAGGGGTTTCAGCCCCAGCATTTT
>TRBD1|TRBV30|TRBJ2-7|many
CAWTLRGGRSYEQYF
TGTGCCTGGACCCTCAGAGGGGGCAGGTCCTACGAGCAGTACTTC
>TRBD1|TRBV7-8|TRBJ1-2|many
CASSPTGVEGYTF
TGTGCCAGCAGCCCCACAGGGGTGGAAGGCTACACCTTC
>.|TRBV25-1|TRBJ1-6|.
CASKQLCSYNSPLHF
TGTGCCAGCAAGCAGCTGTGCTCCTATAATTCACCCCTCCACTTT
>TRBD1|TRBV29-1|TRBJ2-1|.
CSVGAGTASYNEQFF
TGCAGCGTGGGGGCCGGGACAGCCTCCTACAATGAGCAGTTCTTC
>.|TRBV2|TRBJ1-5|.
CASSREHNQPQHF
TGTGCCAGCAGTCGGGAACACAATCAGCCCCAGCATTTT
>.|TRBV11-3|TRBJ2-6|.
CASSLDPHLVYRGAPGINVLTF
TGTGCCAGCAGCTTAGATCCCCACCTTGTGTACCGGGGCGCACCGGGGATCAACGTCCTGACTTTC
>TRBD2|TRBV5-1|TRBJ2-5|.
CASSLALAGGTQETQYF
TGCGCCAGCAGCTTGGCACTAGCGGGAGGCACCCAAGAGACCCAGTACTTC
>.|TRBV7-2|TRBJ2-5|.
CASSLFPGIGGQETQYF
TGTGCCAGCAGCTTATTCCCGGGTATTGGAGGTCAAGAGACCCAGTACTTC
>.|TRBV20-1|TRBJ2-2|medium-sized
CSFSQGGGDTGELFF
TGCAGTTTTTCGCAGGGAGGGGGCGACACCGGGGAGCTGTTTTTT
>TRBD2|TRBV5-1|TRBJ2-1|.
CASSFSGGTNNEQFF
TGCGCCAGCAGCTTTAGCGGGGGGACGAACAATGAGCAGTTCTTC
>.|TRBV19|TRBJ1-4|.
CASSIPGYEKLFF
TGTGCCAGTAGTATTCCTGGGTATGAAAAACTGTTTTTT
>.|TRBV29-1|TRBJ1-2|once
CSVEATPNGYTF
TGCAGCGTTGAAGCTACCCCGAACGGCTACACCTTC
>.|TRBV2|TRBJ1-2|.
CASSPGWDYGYTF
TGTGCCAGCAGCCCCGGATGGGACTATGGCTACACCTTC
>.|TRBV18|TRBJ2-7|.
CASSQRMYEQYF
TGTGCCAGCTCACAGCGGATGTACGAGCAGTACTTC
>.|TRBV13|TRBJ2-1|.
CASRGLGRGSYNEQFF
TGTGCCAGCAGAGGACTTGGGCGGGGTTCCTACAATGAGCAGTTCTTC
>.|TRBV18|TRBJ2-2|many
CASSPRVSNTGELFF
TGTGCCAGCTCACCACGGGTCTCGAACACCGGGGAGCTGTTTTTT
>TRBD2|TRBV7-9|TRBJ2-3|.
CASSSPGLAGNVLDTQYF
TGTGCCAGCAGCAGCCCGGGACTAGCGGGCAATGTATTAGATACGCAGTATTTT
>TRBD1|TRBV24-1|TRBJ1-2|once
CATSDPTGAYGYTF
TGTGCCACCAGTGATCCCACAGGGGCCTATGGCTACACCTTC
>.|TRBV5-1|TRBJ2-2|.
CASSLEATGELFF
TGCGCCAGCAGCTTAGAGGCAACCGGGGAGCTGTTTTTT
>.|TRBV7-8|TRBJ2-5|.
CASSLASRKYF
TGTGCCAGCAGCTTGGCTAGCAGAAAGTACTTC
>.|TRBV7-2|TRBJ2-7|.
CASSRGLSGGGQGTNEQYF
TGTGCCAGCAGCCGAGGACTGAGCGGGGGGGGACAGGGGACCAACGAGCAGTACTTC
>TRBD1|TRBV6-1|TRBJ2-5|many
CASSYRGSVQETQYF
TGTGCCAGCAGTTACAGGGGTTCTGTCCAAGAGACCCAGTACTTC
>.|TRBV29-1|TRBJ1-5|.
CSVVEGPNQPQHF
TGCAGCGTTGTTGAAGGGCCCAATCAGCCCCAGCATTTT
>.|TRBV20-1|TRBJ2-1|.
CSARLPGYNEQFF
TGCAGTGCTAGATTACCGGGGTACAATGAGCAGTTCTTC
>.|TRBV2|TRBJ1-5|many
CASSVEDGKPQHF
TGTGCCAGCAGTGTGGAGGATGGGAAGCCCCAGCATTTT
>TRBD2|TRBV5-4|TRBJ2-1|.
CASSSGGGYYNEQFF
TGTGCCAGCAGCTCGGGGGGGGGCTACTACAATGAGCAGTTCTTC
>.|TRBV29-1|TRBJ2-6|.
CSVVYYLGAGANVLTF
TGCAGCGTTGTTTACTACTTAGGGGCCGGGGCCAACGTCCTGACTTTC
>TRBD2|TRBV19|TRBJ2-3|.
CASSMRGLITDTQYF
TGTGCCAGTAGTATGCGGGGACTAATCACAGATACGCAGTATTTT
>TRBD2|TRBV20-1|TRBJ2-2|.
CSARDPKAGVNTGELFF
TGCAGTGCTAGAGACCCAAAAGCGGGAGTGAACACCGGGGAGCTGTTTTTT
>TRBD1|TRBV18|TRBJ2-7|.
CASSPRGTGGYEQYF
TGTGCCAGCTCACCCCGAGGGACAGGGGGCTACGAGCAGTACTTC
>TRBD2|TRBV20-1|TRBJ2-1|many
CSARDGRGSNEQFF
TGCAGTGCTAGAGATGGGAGGGGATCCAATGAGCAGTTCTTC
>.|TRBV5-1|TRBJ1-6|.
CASSLDDNSPLHF
TGCGCCAGCAGCTTGGACGATAATTCACCCCTCCACTTT
>.|TRBV5-6|TRBJ2-7|many
CASSGGPVYEQYF
TGTGCCAGCAGCGGGGGACCGGTCTACGAGCAGTACTTC
>.|TRBV12-3/TRBV12-4|TRBJ1-5|many
CASSFARQGPTQPQHF
TGTGCCAGCAGTTTCGCGAGGCAGGGCCCAACCCAGCCCCAGCATTTT
>.|TRBV2|TRBJ1-6|once
CASSELRWGAGSPLHF
TGTGCCAGCAGTGAATTAAGGTGGGGCGCCGGTTCACCCCTCCACTTT